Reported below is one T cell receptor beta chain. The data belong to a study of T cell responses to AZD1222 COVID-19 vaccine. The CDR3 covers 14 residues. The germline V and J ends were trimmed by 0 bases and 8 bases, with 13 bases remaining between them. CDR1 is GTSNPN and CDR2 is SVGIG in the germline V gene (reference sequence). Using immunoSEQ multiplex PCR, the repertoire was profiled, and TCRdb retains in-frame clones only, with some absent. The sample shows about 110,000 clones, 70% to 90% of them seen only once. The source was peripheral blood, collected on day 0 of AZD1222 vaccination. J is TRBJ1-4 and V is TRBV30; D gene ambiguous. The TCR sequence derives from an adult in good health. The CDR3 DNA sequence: TGTGCCTGGAGTGTTAAGGGTACGATCGAAAAACTGTTTTTT. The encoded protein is CAWSVKGTIEKLFF.